This T cell receptor (beta chain) was retrieved from a study of blood T cell repertoires in COVID-19. The method was immunoSEQ multiplex PCR; TCRdb's version includes in-frame clones alone and lacks a portion of them. The sample has 150,000 to 200,000 clones; 89% are singletons. This CDR3 has 15 amino acids. V lost 0 bases and J 2 bases, leaving 10 bases between the germline ends. Germline-derived CDR1 and CDR2 are LGHNA and YSLEER. The receptor's source is a man aged 35-49 years with acute or convalescent COVID-19. The chain joins TRBV4-3 to TRBJ1-1; maybe TRBD1 (6 bases). Sequencing input: peripheral blood. CDR3 DNA sequence: TGCGCCAGCAGCCAAGATCAACAGGGCAACACTGAAGCTTTCTTT. It yields the protein CASSQDQQGNTEAFF.